This T cell receptor beta chain is from a study of blood T cell repertoires in COVID-19. Study details: The United States, Italy and Spain were the sources of the acute and convalescent COVID-19 samples. T cells, B-cell-depleted T cells, or PBMCs provided the cDNA or gDNA that served as material.

Here immunoSEQ multiplex PCR was the method, and the copy in TCRdb shows in-frame clones only, minus some. The table has about 240,000 clones, about nine tenths seen once. Germline loops: CDR1 SGHTS, CDR2 YDEGEE. The CDR3 loop spans 17 amino acids. V lost 3 bases and J 7 bases, leaving 20 bases between the germline ends. The receptor comes from a man aged 55 to 70 with acute or convalescent COVID-19. Material for sequencing was peripheral blood. This chain links TRBV5-8 with TRBJ1-6; TRBD1 is a possible D gene (5 bases). CDR3 DNA: TGTGCCAGCAGCTCCGCATCAGGGATTGCAGGGAATTCACCCCTCCACTTT. This gives the protein CASSSASGIAGNSPLHF.